The 15 T cell receptor beta chains below were found in one sample sequenced in a study of CXCR3-negative and CXCR3-positive naive CD8 T cells (dated by TCRdb to the late 2010s). Sequencing took place on a NextSeq 550. The Human TCR Profiling Kit (MiLaboratory) was used to prepare UMI-labeled 5' RACE TRB cDNA libraries. TCRdb reprocessed the public reads and reports one entry per CDR3 protein sequence, without DNA. This sample's listing comprises 45,000 or so distinct CDR3 sequences. Jointly, the top ten make up around 10% of the sample. The specimen sequenced was memory CD8+ T cells from blood. In the paper's terms, the cell subset or site label means: conventional CD8+ memory T cells (TMEM), sorted as controls. These receptors came from a human donor in good health. Some clones in this sample may be carry-over from other donors' samples.

V and J are TRBV29-1 and TRBJ2-4. The V gene's germline CDR1 is SQVTM and CDR2 ANQGSEA. The CDR3 loop spans 15 amino acids. The CDR3 sequence is CSVEGWDLAKNIQYF.

This chain connects TRBV6-1 to TRBJ1-6; absent DNA, TCRdb's TRBD1 call cannot be checked. Germline V gene data show CDR1 as MNHNS and CDR2 as SASEGT. This CDR3 is 15 amino acids long. The CDR3 loop reads CASSEVGGNNSPLHF.

The rearrangement links TRBV21-1 to TRBJ2-2; the D call from TCRdb, TRBD1, cannot be confirmed without DNA. TRBV21-1 is classified as a pseudogene. This CDR3 contains 15 residues. CDR3: CASNPGGGWTGELFF.

The rearrangement links TRBV15 to TRBJ1-5; TCRdb's assignment of TRBD1 cannot be checked, as there is no DNA. CDR3 length: 15 amino acids. The germline V gene encodes CDR1 LNHNV and CDR2 YYDKDF (reference sequence). CDR3 region: CATSFPGGGNQPQHF. The complete variable domain, with remaining parts taken from reference TRBV15 and TRBJ1-5, reads DAMVIQNPRYQVTQFGKPVTLSCSQTLNHNVMYWYQQKSSQAPKLLFHYYDKDFNNEADTPDNFQSRRPNTSFCFLDIRSPGLGDTAMYLCATSFPGGGNQPQHFGDGTRLSIL.

The chain carries TRBV28 and TRBJ1-5; TCRdb indicates TRBD1, and absent DNA this call remains unverified. The germline V gene encodes CDR1 MDHEN and CDR2 SYDVKM. The length of the CDR3 is 15 residues. The CDR3 loop is CASRPHRDSNQPQHF.

V and J are TRBV7-8 and TRBJ2-5; TCRdb names TRBD2, which stays unverified in the absence of DNA. The germline CDR1 and CDR2 sequences are SGHVS and FQNEAQ. The CDR3 is 16 residues long. CDR3 sequence reads: CASSLAELAGKETQYF.

V usage is TRBV7-8 and J usage is TRBJ2-7; TCRdb returns TRBD1, unconfirmable since there is no DNA. Germline V gives CDR1 SGHVS, CDR2 FQNEAQ. The CDR3 spans 15 residues. The CDR3 sequence is CASSSTWDRVNEQYF.

J is TRBJ1-2 and V is TRBV6-2 or TRBV6-3; the TCRdb call, TRBD1, lacks DNA for checking. This CDR3 spans 13 amino acids. In germline, CDR1 is MNHEY, CDR2 SVGEGT. The CDR3 loop is CASSYRDNYGYTF.

V gene TRBV29-1 combines with J gene TRBJ2-4. Per germline, CDR1 SQVTM and CDR2 ANQGSEA. This CDR3 region has 11 residues. CDR3 protein: CSVEDWPIQYF.

This CDR3 is CAISDLRGSFDEQFF. The V call is TRBV10-3, the J call TRBJ2-1; TCRdb's D call of TRBD1 is untestable without DNA. The V gene's germline CDR1 is ENHRY and CDR2 SYGVKD. The CDR3 loop spans 15 amino acids.

The V and J genes are TRBV11-3 and TRBJ2-2; TCRdb indicates TRBD2, and absent DNA this call remains unverified. CDR3 length equals 16 residues. Germline loops: CDR1 SGHNT, CDR2 YENEEA. The CDR3 is CASSPRTSGGAGELFF. Complete variable domain (other parts from reference TRBV11-3 and TRBJ2-2): EAGVVQSPRYKIIEKKQPVAFWCNPISGHNTLYWYLQNLGQGPELLIRYENEEAVDDSQLPKDRFSAERLKGVDSTLKIQPAELGDSAVYLCASSPRTSGGAGELFFGEGSRLTVL.

The CDR3 spells CASKRGTEIYGYTF. The J gene is TRBJ1-2, the V gene TRBV12-3 or TRBV12-4; TCRdb outputs TRBD1, but without DNA this stays unchecked. The CDR3 contains 14 residues.

The J gene is TRBJ1-1, the V gene TRBV14; lacking DNA, the TRBD1 call made by TCRdb goes unchecked. The CDR3 has 15 amino acids. Per the germline V gene, CDR1 is SGHDN and CDR2 is FVKESK. The CDR3 loop is CASSLPGQKNTEAFF.

The rearrangement joins TRBV7-9 to TRBJ1-2; TCRdb selects TRBD1, and the lack of DNA leaves this call unchecked. CDR3 length: 14 amino acids. Germline CDR1 is SEHNR and CDR2 is FQNEAQ (reference sequence). CDR3 in amino acids: CASSLRTGSIGYTF. Full variable domain (missing parts from reference TRBV7-9 and TRBJ1-2): DTGVSQNPRHKITKRGQNVTFRCDPISEHNRLYWYRQTLGQGPEFLTYFQNEAQLEKSRLLSDRFSAERPKGSFSTLEIQRTEQGDSAMYLCASSLRTGSIGYTFGSGTRLTVV.

The rearrangement links TRBV21-1 to TRBJ1-3; TCRdb lists TRBD1, though no DNA is available to test this call. TRBV21-1 is termed a pseudogene. The CDR3 contains 16 residues. The CDR3 sequence: CASGRQVIERGNTIYF.